One sample yielded the 7 T cell receptor beta chains listed below, sequenced in a study of cytomegalovirus exposure and HLA in healthy donors. The PCR was carried out with 60 Vbeta primers and 13 Jbeta primers. Repertoires were generated with immunoSEQ multiplex PCR, while TCRdb's copy carries only in-frame clones and drops some. The data hold about 150,000 clones, with more than 75% observed a single time. Sequencing input: PBMCs. The source is a human donor in good health.

The V and J genes are TRBV5-8 and TRBJ1-4; 7 positions match TRBD1. CDR1 and CDR2 from the germline V gene are SGHTS and YDEGEE. The CDR3 has 15 amino acids. With 5 bases clipped from V and 0 bases from J, the junction kept 4 bases outside the gene matches. DNA for the CDR3: TGTGCCAGCAGTGGGACAGATGCAACTAATGAAAAACTGTTTTTT. It specifies CASSGTDATNEKLFF.

The rearrangement links TRBV6-6 to TRBJ1-1; TRBD1 is a possible D gene (6 bases). CDR3 size: 14 residues. V was cut by 7 bases and J by 1 base, with 13 bases left in between. Germline CDR1 is MNHNY and CDR2 is SVGAGI (reference sequence). The CDR3 DNA sequence: TGTGCCAGCAACAACCGGGACAAGAACACTGAAGCTTTCTTT. Amino acid sequence: CASNNRDKNTEAFF.

This clone was counted only a few times. The gene calls are TRBV7-9 and TRBJ1-2; 8 nucleotides line up with TRBD1. V shed 4 bases and J 6 bases; nucleotides not matched to a gene: 7. This CDR3 has 14 residues. Per germline, CDR1 SEHNR and CDR2 FQNEAQ (reference sequence). In DNA form, the CDR3 reads TGTGCCAGCAGCTACGGGACAGGCGCGGATGGCTACACCTTC. This codes for CASSYGTGADGYTF.

This clone was seen a handful of times. V usage is TRBV27 and J usage is TRBJ2-1; TRBD2 agrees at 9 bases. The CDR3 is made up of 14 amino acids. The J segment lost 6 bases and the V segment lost 10 bases, leaving 10 bases of the junction unmatched. CDR1 is MNHEY, CDR2 SMNVEV, per germline (reference sequence). This chain's CDR3 is CATLSAGGLNEQFF. Here the CDR3 DNA reads TGTGCCACCCTCTCAGCGGGGGGCCTCAATGAGCAGTTCTTC.

The V and J genes are TRBV7-2 and TRBJ2-3; TRBD2 aligns across 13 bases. The ends lost 5 bases at V and 3 bases at J; junction bases unmatched: 14. The CDR3 sequence is 19 residues long. Germline V gene sequence: CDR1 SGHTA, CDR2 FQGNSA. The CDR3 DNA sequence: TGTGCCAGCAGCCGCCCCCCCGGGACTAGCGGGGAAATAACAGATACGCAGTATTTT. It specifies CASSRPPGTSGEITDTQYF. The complete variable domain, with remaining parts taken from reference TRBV7-2 and TRBJ2-3, reads GAGVSQSPSNKVTEKGKDVELRCDPISGHTALYWYRQSLGQGLEFLIYFQGNSAPDKSGLPSDRFSAERTGGSVSTLTIQRTQQEDSAVYLCASSRPPGTSGEITDTQYFGPGTRLTVL.

This clone has only one observation. The V call is TRBV19, the J call TRBJ2-2; 9 bases are shared with TRBD1. The length of the CDR3 is 16 residues. V shed 7 bases and J 4 bases; nucleotides not matched to a gene: 10. Germline V gene data show CDR1 as LNHDA and CDR2 as SQIVND (reference sequence). CDR3 DNA: TGTGCCAGTACCTCCTTGGGACAGGGATTCACCGGGGAGCTGTTTTTT. Amino acids: CASTSLGQGFTGELFF.

This clone was counted between two and nine times. The chain recombines TRBV6-6 with TRBJ2-1; TRBD2 matches 11 bases. The CDR3 is made up of 16 amino acids. Germline CDR1 is MNHNY and CDR2 is SVGAGI (reference sequence). The V segment lost 6 bases and the J segment 7 bases; nucleotides outside the gene matches: 11. DNA of the CDR3: TGTGCCAGCAGGGGGACTAGCGGTCTCCTTCGGAATGAGCAGTTCTTC. This encodes CASRGTSGLLRNEQFF.